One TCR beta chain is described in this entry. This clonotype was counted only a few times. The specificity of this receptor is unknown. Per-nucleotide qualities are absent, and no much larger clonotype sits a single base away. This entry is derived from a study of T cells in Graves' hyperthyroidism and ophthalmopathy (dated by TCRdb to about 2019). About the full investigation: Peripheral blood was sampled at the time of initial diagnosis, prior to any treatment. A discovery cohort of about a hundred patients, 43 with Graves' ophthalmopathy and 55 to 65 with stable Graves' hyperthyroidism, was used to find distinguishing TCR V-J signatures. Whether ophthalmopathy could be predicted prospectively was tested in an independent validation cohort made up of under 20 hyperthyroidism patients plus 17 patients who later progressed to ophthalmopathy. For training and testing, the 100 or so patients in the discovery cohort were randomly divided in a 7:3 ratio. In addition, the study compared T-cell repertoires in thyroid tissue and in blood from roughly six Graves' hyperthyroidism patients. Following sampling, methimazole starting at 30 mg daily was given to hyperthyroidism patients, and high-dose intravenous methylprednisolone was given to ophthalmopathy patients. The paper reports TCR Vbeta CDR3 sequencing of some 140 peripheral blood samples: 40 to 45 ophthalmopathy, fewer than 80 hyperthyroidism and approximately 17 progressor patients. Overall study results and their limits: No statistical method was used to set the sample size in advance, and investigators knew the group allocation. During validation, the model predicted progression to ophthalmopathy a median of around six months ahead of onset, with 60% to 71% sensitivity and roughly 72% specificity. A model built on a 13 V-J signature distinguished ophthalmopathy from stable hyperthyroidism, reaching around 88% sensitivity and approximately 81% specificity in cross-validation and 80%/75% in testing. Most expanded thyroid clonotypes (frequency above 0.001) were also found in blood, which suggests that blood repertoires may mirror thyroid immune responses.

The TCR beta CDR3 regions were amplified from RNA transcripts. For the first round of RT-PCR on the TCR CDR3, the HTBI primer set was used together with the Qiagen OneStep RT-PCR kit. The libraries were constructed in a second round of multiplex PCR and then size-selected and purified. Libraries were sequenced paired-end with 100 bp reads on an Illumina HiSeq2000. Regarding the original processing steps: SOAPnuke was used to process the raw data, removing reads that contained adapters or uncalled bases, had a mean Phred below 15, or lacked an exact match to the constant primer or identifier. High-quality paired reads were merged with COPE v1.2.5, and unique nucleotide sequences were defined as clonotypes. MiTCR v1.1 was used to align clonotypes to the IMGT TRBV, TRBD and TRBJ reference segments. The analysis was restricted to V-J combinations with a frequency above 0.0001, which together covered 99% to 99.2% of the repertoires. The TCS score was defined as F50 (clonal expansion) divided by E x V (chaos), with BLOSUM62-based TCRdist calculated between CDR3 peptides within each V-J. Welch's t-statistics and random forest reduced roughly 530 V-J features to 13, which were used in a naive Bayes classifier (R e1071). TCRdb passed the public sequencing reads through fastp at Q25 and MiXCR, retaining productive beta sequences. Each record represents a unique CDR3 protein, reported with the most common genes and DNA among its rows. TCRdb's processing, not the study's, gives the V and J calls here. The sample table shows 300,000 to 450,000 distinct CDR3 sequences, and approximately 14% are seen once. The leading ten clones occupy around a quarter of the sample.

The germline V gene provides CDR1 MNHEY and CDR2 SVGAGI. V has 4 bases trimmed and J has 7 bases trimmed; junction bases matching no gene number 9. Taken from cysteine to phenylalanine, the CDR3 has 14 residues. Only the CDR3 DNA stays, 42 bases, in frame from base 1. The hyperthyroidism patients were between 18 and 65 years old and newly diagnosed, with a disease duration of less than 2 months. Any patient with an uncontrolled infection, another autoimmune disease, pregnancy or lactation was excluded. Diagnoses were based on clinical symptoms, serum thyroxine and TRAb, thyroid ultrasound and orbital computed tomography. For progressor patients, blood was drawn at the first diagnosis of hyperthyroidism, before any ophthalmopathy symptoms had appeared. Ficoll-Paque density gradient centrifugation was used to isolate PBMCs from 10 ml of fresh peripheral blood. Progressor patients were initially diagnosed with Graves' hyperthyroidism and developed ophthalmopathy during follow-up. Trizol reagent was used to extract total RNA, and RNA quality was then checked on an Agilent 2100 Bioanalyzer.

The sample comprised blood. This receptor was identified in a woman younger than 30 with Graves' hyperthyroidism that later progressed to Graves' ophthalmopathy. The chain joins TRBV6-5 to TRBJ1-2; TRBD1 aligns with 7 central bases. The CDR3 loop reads CASSSNDRAGGYTF. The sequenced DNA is TGTGCCAGCAGTTCAAACGACAGGGCGGGTGGCTACACCTTC.